This T cell receptor (beta chain) originates from a study of patients and donors after allogeneic stem cell transplantation. The ends were cut back, 6 bases at V and 2 bases at J, with 16 bases in the middle. This CDR3 has 15 amino acids. TCRdb called the RT-PCR reads again in MiXCR, with one record for every CDR3 protein. This table has about 200,000 distinct CDR3 sequences, 35% to 45% appearing once. This clonotype was seen only a few times. Sequencing used blood, either unsorted or a sorted T cell fraction (not recorded which). V usage is TRBV12-3 or TRBV12-4 and J usage is TRBJ1-2; TRBD1 is a possible D gene (6 bases). This TCR was recovered from a human donor who was either an allogeneic HSCT recipient or a stem cell or donor lymphocyte infusion donor (not recorded which). It is not recorded whose cells these are; they may come from a transplant donor. CDR3 DNA sequence: TGTGCCAGCAGCCTTTACAGGGTTGCGAACTATGGCTACACCTTC. It codes for CASSLYRVANYGYTF.